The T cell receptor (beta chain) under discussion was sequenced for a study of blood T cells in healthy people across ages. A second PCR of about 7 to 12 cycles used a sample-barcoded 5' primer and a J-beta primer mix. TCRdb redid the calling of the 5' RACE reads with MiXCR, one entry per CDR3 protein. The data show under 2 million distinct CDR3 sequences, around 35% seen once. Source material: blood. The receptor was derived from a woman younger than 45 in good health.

CDR3 sequence reads: CASSSTFSGTERNEQFF. CDR3 sequence (DNA): TGTGCCAGCAGTTCTACCTTTAGCGGGACTGAGAGGAATGAGCAGTTCTTC. V usage is TRBV28 and J usage is TRBJ2-1; 8 nucleotides agree with TRBD2. Trimming took 4 bases from V and 7 from J; bases not matched to a gene: 15. The germline gives CDR1 MDHEN, CDR2 SYDVKM. This CDR3 spans 17 amino acids.